The 14 T cell receptor beta chains reported below all come from one sample, sequenced in a study of post-analysis software for immune sequencing data. Study results and caveats: Patients carried roughly 5 TRBV segments more frequently than controls did, and TRBV5-6, TRBV5-1 and TRBV20-1 were among them.

Unique molecular identifiers had been added to the TCR beta cDNA libraries. In TCRdb, the PCR reads were re-called with MiXCR into one record per CDR3 protein. The data contain hundreds of thousands of distinct CDR3 sequences, around 50% of them singletons. These receptors' antigens are unknown. The material sequenced was blood. These receptors were collected from a girl aged 10-17 years with multiple sclerosis.

The chain joins TRBV6-4 to TRBJ2-5; tentative D call: TRBD1 (6 bases). The germline V gene encodes CDR1 MRHNA and CDR2 SNTAGT. With 2 bases removed from V and 2 bases from J, the gap between germline ends came to 15 bases. The CDR3 totals 16 residues. CDR3 in amino acids: CASSDGQGKEQETQYF. The CDR3 DNA sequence: TGTGCCAGCAGTGACGGGCAGGGGAAGGAACAAGAGACCCAGTACTTC.

This clonotype was detected only once. J is TRBJ2-4 and V is TRBV6-5; 9 bases agree with TRBD2. The DNA end lines up better with TRBJ2-7; the J call may be wrong. CDR1 and CDR2 from the germline V gene are MNHEY and SVGAGI. This CDR3 region has 15 residues. The CDR3 is CASRTSRGGYYEQYF. The CDR3 DNA sequence: TGTGCCAGCAGGACTTCGCGGGGGGGGTACTACGAGCAGTACTTC.

CDR3 DNA sequence: TGTGCCAGCAGCGCCCAGACAGACGAGCAGTACTTC. This encodes CASSAQTDEQYF. This chain links TRBV7-2 with TRBJ2-7, with D perhaps matching TRBD1 (5 bases). This CDR3 is 12 amino acids long. Germline values: CDR1 SGHTA, CDR2 FQGNSA. V lost 5 bases, J lost 5 bases, and 10 bases lay in between.

The chain employs TRBV5-1 and TRBJ2-7; D is perhaps TRBD1 (6 bases). V was pared by 2 bases and J by 3 bases, with 18 bases between. The CDR3 runs to 16 residues. Germline V gene data show CDR1 as SGHRS and CDR2 as YFSETQ. The CDR3 DNA follows: TGCGCCAGCAGCTTAACACAGGGCGCCGGGAACTACGAGCAGTACTTC. Its protein is CASSLTQGAGNYEQYF.

The gene calls are TRBV5-1 and TRBJ2-3; D not resolved. Germline CDR1 SGHRS, CDR2 YFSETQ. Between the trimmed V and J ends, which lost 0 bases and 0 bases, there was a span of 8 bases. The CDR3 sequence is 15 residues long. DNA for the CDR3: TGCGCCAGCAGCTTGGCCAGTCCTAGCACAGATACGCAGTATTTT. Translating gives CASSLASPSTDTQYF.

The V and J genes are TRBV7-8 and TRBJ2-3; no clear D. V lost 2 bases, J lost 0 bases, and 9 bases lay in between. In germline, CDR1 is SGHVS, CDR2 FQNEAQ. CDR3 length: 15 residues. The CDR3 loop reads CASSLKRHSTDTQYF. CDR3 nucleotide sequence: TGTGCCAGCAGCTTAAAGAGACACAGCACAGATACGCAGTATTTT.

The rearrangement uses TRBV20-1 and TRBJ1-1, with D possibly TRBD1 on 5 matching bases. Looked up from germline, CDR1 is DFQATT and CDR2 is SNEGSKA (reference sequence). V was trimmed by 3 bases and J by 4 bases, leaving 12 bases between them. This CDR3 has 13 amino acids. The CDR3 DNA sequence: TGCAGTGCTAGGCGGACATGGGGCACTGAAGCTTTCTTT. The encoded protein is CSARRTWGTEAFF.

Comment on this clonotype: A read error may produce the germline difference seen at one junction end. DNA for the CDR3: TGTGCCAGCAGCGATCCACAGGGGCGACCTACCGGGGAGCGGTTTTTT. Amino acid sequence: CASSDPQGRPTGERFF. This sequence joins TRBV7-9 and TRBJ2-2; 7 bases map to TRBD1. The germline V gene encodes CDR1 SEHNR and CDR2 FQNEAQ (reference sequence). The CDR3 covers 16 residues.

V is TRBV20-1 and J is TRBJ2-1, with a tentative D call TRBD2 (5 bases). The ends were cut back, 1 base at V and 0 bases at J, with 28 bases in the middle. Germline V gene data show CDR1 as DFQATT and CDR2 as SNEGSKA (reference sequence). This CDR3 spans 21 amino acids. The CDR3 coding sequence is TGCAGTGCTAGAGTGTCTGGAGCTCGAGCGGTCAAACTCGGCTCCTACAATGAGCAGTTCTTC. It yields the protein CSARVSGARAVKLGSYNEQFF.

The genes are TRBV9 and TRBJ2-1; a possible D gene is TRBD2 (7 bases). CDR1 and CDR2 from the germline V gene are SGDLS and YYNGEE. This CDR3 spans 16 amino acids. The germline V and J ends were trimmed by 0 bases and 9 bases, with 19 bases remaining between them. Here the CDR3 DNA reads TGTGCCAGCAGCGTAGATCGACTAGCCATACAGGGTGAGCAGTTCTTC. As protein: CASSVDRLAIQGEQFF.

This clonotype was observed a handful of times. This chain uses TRBV20-1 with TRBJ1-5; a weak D match, TRBD1 (5 bases). Trimming pared 1 base from V and 11 bases from J, leaving 18 bases between. The CDR3 is 14 amino acids. Looked up from germline, CDR1 is DFQATT and CDR2 is SNEGSKA (reference sequence). The CDR3 DNA is TGCAGTGCTAGAGGTTATGGGGGTCAATCGGCCCAGCATTTT. Translation: CSARGYGGQSAQHF.

Note on this clonotype: At one of its ends the junction is not consistent with the germline gene, which may arise from a read error. The V gene is TRBV3-1, the J gene TRBJ2-1; 14 nucleotides align to TRBD2. CDR3 size: 17 residues. Germline CDR1 is LGHDT and CDR2 is YNNKEL (reference sequence). The CDR3 DNA reads as TGTGCCAGCAGCCAAGCGACTAGCGGGAGGGACTACAATGAGCAGTTTTTC. This codes for CASSQATSGRDYNEQFF.

This CDR3 is CSVEGGNGQVETQYF. In DNA, the CDR3 is TGCAGCGTTGAAGGGGGTAATGGACAAGTGGAGACCCAGTACTTC. The chain couples TRBV29-1 to TRBJ2-5; tentatively, D is TRBD1 (5 bases). Germline values: CDR1 SQVTM, CDR2 ANQGSEA. This CDR3 has 15 amino acids. V was pared by 1 base and J by 5 bases, with 17 bases between.

V and J are TRBV18 and TRBJ2-1; weak D call: TRBD1 (5 bases). Between the trimmed V and J ends, which lost 6 bases and 3 bases, there was a span of 9 bases. Germline CDR1 is KGHSH and CDR2 is LQKENI. This CDR3 spans 13 amino acids. The DNA of the CDR3 is TGTGCCAGCTCCCCGGACAACTACAATGAGCAGTTCTTC. Its translation is CASSPDNYNEQFF.